A single sample is the source of the 14 T cell receptor beta chains below, sequenced in a study of OX40 agonist ivuxolimab in advanced cancers. Profiling relied on immunoSEQ multiplex PCR, and the TCRdb table lists in-frame clones only, not all of them. The sample records around 40,000 clones, approximately 92% being singletons. This sample comprised CD4+ or CD8+ T cells sorted from blood, obtained in a trial of the OX40 agonist ivuxolimab. The receptors here all came from an adult with an advanced solid tumor such as melanoma, head and neck, liver or kidney cancer.

The sample holds one count of this clone. The CDR3 protein is CASSVGSGRSYNEQFF. In nucleotides, the CDR3 is TGTGCCAGCAGCGTAGGATCCGGGAGGTCCTACAATGAGCAGTTCTTC. V is TRBV9 and J is TRBJ2-1, with TRBD2 matching 7 bases. Germline lookup yields CDR1 SGDLS and CDR2 YYNGEE. The CDR3 has 16 amino acids. Unmatched junction bases numbered 4, after V lost 0 bases and J lost 1 base.

In nucleotides, the CDR3 is TGTGCCAGTGGAACTAGCGGCACCGGGGAGCTGTTTTTT. Protein product: CASGTSGTGELFF. The chain links TRBV19 to TRBJ2-2; TRBD2 agrees at 8 bases. V trimming: 8 bases; J trimming: 4 bases; junction bases outside the gene matches: 3. This CDR3 is built from 13 residues. Germline V gene sequence: CDR1 LNHDA, CDR2 SQIVND (reference sequence).

This clone was detected only once. V gene TRBV30 combines with J gene TRBJ1-1; D is possibly TRBD1 (6 bases). V lost 5 bases and J 1 base, leaving 8 bases between the germline ends. The CDR3 sequence is 12 residues long. Germline CDR1 reads GTSNPN; CDR2 reads SVGIG (reference sequence). In DNA, the CDR3 is TGTGCCTGGGGACAGTGGAACACTGAAGCTTTCTTT. Protein: CAWGQWNTEAFF.

The CDR3 reads CASSPDTTSTDTQYF. In nucleotides, the CDR3 is TGTGCCAGCAGCCCTGACACTACTAGCACAGATACGCAGTATTTT. The chain combines TRBV5-6 with TRBJ2-3, with D hard to call. The V end was cut by 4 bases, the J end by 0 bases, with 12 bases between. CDR3 length: 15 residues. Germline V gene lookup returns CDR1 SGHDT and CDR2 YYEEEE.

This clone was counted once. The chain links TRBV2 to TRBJ1-2; D is ambiguous. The germline V gene has CDR1 SNHLY and CDR2 FYNNEI. CDR3 length: 12 residues. The germline V and J ends were trimmed by 11 bases and 4 bases, with 14 bases remaining between them. CDR3 sequence: CALEGSFYGYTF. CDR3 coding DNA: TGTGCCCTAGAGGGCAGCTTCTATGGCTACACCTTC.

J is TRBJ2-3 and V is TRBV9, with 9 bases lining up with TRBD1. CDR1 and CDR2 (germline): SGDLS, YYNGEE. V lost 3 bases and J lost 3; bases outside the gene matches: 8. The CDR3 covers 16 residues. The CDR3 bases are TGTGCCAGCAGCGGAAGCCGGGACAGGGAGACAGATACGCAGTATTTT. It specifies CASSGSRDRETDTQYF. The variable domain in full, completed from reference TRBV9 and TRBJ2-3, reads DSGVTQTPKHLITATGQRVTLRCSPRSGDLSVYWYQQSLDQGLQFLIQYYNGEERAKGNILERFSAQQFPDLHSELNLSSLELGDSALYFCASSGSRDRETDTQYFGPGTRLTVL.

The chain combines TRBV27 with TRBJ1-2; D possibly corresponds to TRBD1 (6 bases). Trimming removed 5 bases at V and 6 bases at J, with 16 bases between. Germline CDR1 MNHEY, CDR2 SMNVEV (reference sequence). The CDR3 runs to 14 residues. CDR3 sequence (DNA): TGTGCCAGCAGTCCCAACAGGGCGCGAGATGGCTACACCTTC. It codes for CASSPNRARDGYTF.

The rearrangement uses TRBV7-9 and TRBJ1-4, with D unresolved. This CDR3 contains 15 residues. Germline V lookup: CDR1 SEHNR, CDR2 FQNEAQ (reference sequence). Deletions cut 4 bases from V and 8 bases from J, with 17 bases between. CDR3: CASSSLREGDEKLFF. The CDR3 DNA is TGTGCCAGCAGCTCCCTTCGTGAAGGTGACGAAAAACTGTTTTTT. Together with reference TRBV7-9 and TRBJ1-4, the CDR3 gives the full variable domain: DTGVSQNPRHKITKRGQNVTFRCDPISEHNRLYWYRQTLGQGPEFLTYFQNEAQLEKSRLLSDRFSAERPKGSFSTLEIQRTEQGDSAMYLCASSSLREGDEKLFFGSGTQLSVL.

The chain combines TRBV13 with TRBJ2-3; 12 bases are a match to TRBD2. Germline V gives CDR1 PRHDT, CDR2 FYEKMQ (reference sequence). This CDR3 is built from 16 residues. V dropped 4 bases and J dropped 5; count of bases not matched to a gene: 7. This CDR3 is CASSSLAGGLRDTQYF. In nucleotides, the CDR3 is TGTGCCAGCAGCTCTCTAGCGGGAGGGCTGAGAGATACGCAGTATTTT.

This rearrangement joins TRBV27 to TRBJ2-1; tentative D call: TRBD1 (6 bases). Trimming shortened V by 4 bases and J by 2 bases, and 12 bases separated the two germline ends. The CDR3 is 15 amino acids. Germline assignment: CDR1 MNHEY and CDR2 SMNVEV (reference sequence). The CDR3 reads CASSSTGRPYNEQFF. CDR3 DNA: TGTGCCAGCAGTTCGACAGGAAGACCCTACAATGAGCAGTTCTTC.

This chain uses TRBV9 with TRBJ1-1; the match to TRBD1 covers 8 bases. The V gene's germline CDR1 is SGDLS and CDR2 YYNGEE. V gave up 3 bases and J gave up 11 bases; unmatched junction bases: 15. This CDR3 region has 15 residues. CDR3 sequence: CASSETGTGIDRAFF. The CDR3 nucleotides read TGTGCCAGCAGCGAAACCGGGACAGGCATCGATAGGGCTTTCTTT.

The chain recombines TRBV29-1 with TRBJ1-1, with TRBD1 matching over 7 bases. J lost 5 bases, V lost 5 bases, and 2 bases had no gene match. CDR1 is SQVTM and CDR2 is ANQGSEA in the germline V gene. The CDR3 sequence is 11 residues long. CDR3 sequence (DNA): TGCAGCGTTAGACAGGGAACTGAAGCTTTCTTT. It encodes CSVRQGTEAFF.

The rearrangement links TRBV13 to TRBJ2-3; a weak D match, TRBD2 (6 bases). CDR3 length: 12 amino acids. Germline CDR1 reads PRHDT; CDR2 reads FYEKMQ (reference sequence). V gave up 0 bases and J gave up 10 bases, with 8 bases separating them. The CDR3 sequence is CASSLGLAAQYF. CDR3 in DNA: TGTGCCAGCAGCTTAGGACTAGCTGCGCAGTATTTT.

The V gene is TRBV27, the J gene TRBJ2-2; D is uncertain. The CDR3 length is 15 residues. The V end was cut by 0 bases, the J end by 3 bases, with 8 bases between. Looked up from germline, CDR1 is MNHEY and CDR2 is SMNVEV (reference sequence). CDR3 region: CASSLSATHTGELFF. DNA of the CDR3: TGTGCCAGCAGTTTATCTGCGACCCACACCGGGGAGCTGTTTTTT.